This entry is about one TCR beta chain. This receptor's antigen is unknown. Base qualities are not provided; no much larger clone lies one nucleotide away. The germline V gene encodes CDR1 MNHEY and CDR2 SVGAGI. The junction carries 9 bases between V and J, which are trimmed by 4 bases and 7 bases respectively. The cysteine opens and the phenylalanine closes a CDR3 of 12 amino acids. Only the CDR3 portion is preserved as DNA: 36 bases, with reading frame beginning at the first base. This specimen comes from a study of T cell changes during pregnancy in multiple sclerosis (dated by TCRdb to about 2019). Describing the broader study: In women with multiple sclerosis, the researchers looked at how the T cell repertoire shifted as pregnancy progressed.

The method was the immunoSEQ multiplex PCR assay. The table was pulled from immuneACCESS by TCRdb, which kept in-frame rearrangements only. Such tables lose some clones; where checked, under half of the loss comes from unresolved V genes, and the rest has no known cause. Recorded for this sample are around 45,000 clones; 90% to 95% of them occurred a single time. Of the sample, 0.73% is held by the ten largest clones. Source: CD4+ T cells from peripheral blood mononuclear cells, taken before pregnancy. The chain employs TRBV6-5 and TRBJ2-3; the D gene is perhaps TRBD2, on 6 matching bases. The clonotype originates from a female donor with multiple sclerosis, enrolled in a pregnancy study. The sequenced DNA: TGTGCCAGCAGTTTACGGGGGAATACGCAGTATTTT. Translated, this gives CASSLRGNTQYF.